This TCR beta chain was captured by sequencing in a study of cytomegalovirus exposure and HLA in healthy donors. General study results and limits: The TCR clusters that emerged in the first cohort tended, a later analysis found, to co-occur in the approximately 130 validation repertoires.

For this clone: Its target is unknown.

Some clones are missing from TCRdb's copy, which holds only in-frame ones; the method was immunoSEQ multiplex PCR. This sample yields about 160,000 clones, of which around 90% are seen a single time; 3% to 3.5% belongs to the top ten. The germline gives CDR1 SEHNR, CDR2 FQNEAQ (reference sequence). This CDR3 is built from 13 residues. The junction had 7 bases not matched to a gene; V was cut back by 5 bases and J by 10 bases. The sequence was collected from a young woman in good health and CMV-seropositive. The chain couples TRBV7-9 to TRBJ2-1; 8 bases line up with TRBD2. Sequenced input: PBMCs. CDR3 nucleotide sequence: TGTGCCAGCAGCCGCGGGACTAGATCCGAGCAGTTCTTC. It specifies CASSRGTRSEQFF.